One sample yielded the 3 T cell receptor beta chains listed below, sequenced in a study of a mutant IDH1 vaccine in newly diagnosed glioma. Here immunoSEQ multiplex PCR was the method, and the copy in TCRdb shows in-frame clones only, minus some. The sample lists tens of thousands of clones; roughly four fifths were seen once. As for time point: week 47, end of study. Doses comprised 300 ug of mutant IDH1 20-mer peptide each, plus topical imiquimod. These receptors lack a known antigen. The material sequenced was PBMCs, taken from a glioma patient whose treatment included an IDH1 peptide vaccine. These receptors were taken from a man aged 25-45 years with glioma.

The chain employs TRBV1 and TRBJ1-3. TRBV1 is designated a pseudogene. This CDR3 contains 16 residues. CDR3 region: CTSSQDGAPGGNTIYF. CDR3 coding DNA: TGCACCAGCAGCCAAGATGGTGCTCCGGGGGGAAACACCATATATTTT.

The chain links TRBV2 to TRBJ2-7; 7 nucleotides line up with TRBD2. V trimming: 9 bases; J trimming: 4 bases; junction bases outside the gene matches: 12. Germline CDR1 and CDR2: SNHLY and FYNNEI. CDR3 length: 14 amino acids. DNA for the CDR3: TGTGCCAGTAGGGTGGGGGGGTCGGCTTACGAGCAGTACTTC. Translation gives CASRVGGSAYEQYF.

The table lists this clone with a few counts. The rearrangement links TRBV7-8 to TRBJ1-1; a weak D match, TRBD1 (6 bases). Germline CDR1 is SGHVS and CDR2 is FQNEAQ. The V end lost 3 bases, the J end lost 4 bases, and 15 bases lay between the germline ends. The CDR3 is 15 amino acids. The chain's CDR3 is CASSLRGARGTEAFF. In DNA form, the CDR3 reads TGTGCCAGCAGCTTGCGGGGGGCTCGTGGCACTGAAGCTTTCTTT.